The clone carrying this T cell receptor (beta chain) appeared once. Its antigen is not known. This sample includes further DNA sequences coding for the same CDR3. The data derive from a study of CD8+ T cells in alopecia areata. Study overall: Each day, treated patients took oral tofacitinib twice, at 5 to 10 mg per dose. Findings of the study overall: Persistence during tofacitinib was seen for many expanded lesional clones in scalp and blood.

Treatment given: oral pan-JAK inhibitor, 5-10 mg twice daily. Researchers gathered lesional scalp punch biopsies and peripheral blood from patients with alopecia areata. The CDR3 contains 12 residues. Between the trimmed V and J ends, which lost 0 bases and 6 bases, there was a span of 6 bases. Germline V gene data show CDR1 as GTSNPN and CDR2 as SVGIG (reference sequence). Extraction and reverse transcription of RNA yielded cDNA as the sequencing template. The assay was immunoSEQ multiplex PCR, and TCRdb's table has in-frame clones only and misses some. The table has approximately 180,000 clones, 60% seen once.

Sequencing used CD4+ T cells sorted from blood, obtained at week 24, from a patient treated with tofacitinib. The chain joins TRBV30 to TRBJ2-1; D is ambiguous. This sequence was found in a human donor with alopecia areata. Here the CDR3 DNA reads TGTGCCTGGAGTGTACTGGGCAATGAGCAGTTCTTC. It encodes CAWSVLGNEQFF.